The 12 T cell receptor beta chains given below trace back to one sample, sequenced in a study of blood T cell repertoires in COVID-19. Clones were sequenced by immunoSEQ multiplex PCR, and TCRdb holds only the in-frame ones, with some missing. The data contain fewer than 250,000 clones, around 81% of them singletons. The sample was peripheral blood. Receptor source: a man aged 55 to 70 with COVID-19, enrolled during active disease.

The chain joins TRBV5-1 to TRBJ1-2; tentative D call: TRBD1 (6 bases). Germline V CDR1 and CDR2: SGHRS, YFSETQ. The CDR3 is 14 amino acids. Trimming cost V 4 bases and J 4 bases, with 14 bases left between them. Here the CDR3 DNA reads TGCGCCAGCAGCACCCTACAGGGTAGCTATGGCTACACCTTC. It is translated as CASSTLQGSYGYTF. Filled out from reference TRBV5-1 and TRBJ1-2, the complete variable domain reads KAGVTQTPRYLIKTRGQQVTLSCSPISGHRSVSWYQQTPGQGLQFLFEYFSETQRNKGNFPGRFSGRQFSNSRSEMNVSTLELGDSALYLCASSTLQGSYGYTFGSGTRLTVV.

V is TRBV7-2 and J is TRBJ2-7, with D unclear. V was shortened by 1 base and J by 6 bases, with 7 bases between the two germline ends. CDR1 is SGHTA and CDR2 is FQGNSA in the germline V gene. The CDR3 loop spans 12 amino acids. Here the CDR3 DNA reads TGTGCCAGCAGCTTAGGAACGGGCGAGCAGTACTTC. Its protein product is CASSLGTGEQYF.

The rearrangement joins TRBV15 to TRBJ1-4, with a weak D call TRBD1 (6 bases). Trimming shortened V by 3 bases and J by 4 bases, and 12 bases separated the two germline ends. Germline CDR1 is LNHNV and CDR2 is YYDKDF (reference sequence). The CDR3 totals 15 residues. CDR3 DNA sequence: TGTGCCACCAGCAGGGGGGGGGCCCTTAATGAAAAACTGTTTTTT. It codes for CATSRGGALNEKLFF.

The V and J genes are TRBV5-1 and TRBJ1-2, with TRBD1 identical over 7 bases. The V and J ends lost 4 bases and 6 bases, in that order; junction bases with no gene match: 12. CDR3 length: 15 amino acids. The germline V gene encodes CDR1 SGHRS and CDR2 YFSETQ. The CDR3: CASSPGQVGWDGYTF. The CDR3 nucleotides are TGCGCCAGCAGCCCCGGACAGGTCGGGTGGGATGGCTACACCTTC.

The chain joins TRBV30 to TRBJ2-1; D remains unclear. Germline lookup yields CDR1 GTSNPN and CDR2 SVGIG (reference sequence). V gave up 2 bases and J gave up 10 bases, with 6 bases separating them. This CDR3 is 10 amino acids long. The CDR3 DNA is TGTGCCTGGAGTTTTCGGGAGCAGTTCTTC. This sequence encodes CAWSFREQFF.

The gene calls are TRBV5-6 and TRBJ2-7, with 7 bases matching TRBD1. Trimming took 3 bases from V and 7 from J; bases not matched to a gene: 7. Germline CDR1 reads SGHDT; CDR2 reads YYEEEE. CDR3 length: 13 residues. The CDR3 spells CASSWARGREQYF. The DNA of the CDR3 is TGTGCCAGCAGCTGGGCAAGGGGGCGGGAGCAGTACTTC. The full variable domain, in which reference TRBV5-6 and TRBJ2-7 provide the parts outside the CDR3, is DAGVTQSPTHLIKTRGQQVTLRCSPKSGHDTVSWYQQALGQGPQFIFQYYEEEERQRGNFPDRFSGHQFPNYSSELNVNALLLGDSALYLCASSWARGREQYFGPGTRLTVT.

J is TRBJ2-2 and V is TRBV10-2; TRBD1 matches 7 bases. Losses at the gene ends were 5 bases for V and 0 bases for J; bases not matched to a gene: 6. This CDR3 contains 16 residues. CDR1 is WSHSY and CDR2 is SAAADI in the germline V gene. CDR3 residues: CASSPVDRANTGELFF. DNA of the CDR3: TGCGCCAGCAGTCCTGTCGACAGGGCGAACACCGGGGAGCTGTTTTTT.

The chain joins TRBV11-2 to TRBJ1-2, with TRBD1 as a possible D gene (5 bases). The V end lost 5 bases, the J end lost 6 bases, and 10 bases lay between the germline ends. The CDR3 is made up of 12 amino acids. The germline V gene encodes CDR1 SGHAT and CDR2 FQNNGV. CDR3: CASSINRNGYTF. The CDR3 nucleotides read TGTGCCAGCAGCATAAACAGGAATGGCTACACCTTC. Looking up the rest from reference TRBV11-2 and TRBJ1-2 gives the full variable domain: EAGVAQSPRYKIIEKRQSVAFWCNPISGHATLYWYQQILGQGPKLLIQFQNNGVVDDSQLPKDRFSAERLKGVDSTLKIQPAKLEDSAVYLCASSINRNGYTFGSGTRLTVV.

This clone was seen a single time. The genes are TRBV5-1 and TRBJ2-7; D gene unclear. Germline CDR1 SGHRS, CDR2 YFSETQ. With 4 bases removed from V and 2 bases from J, the gap between germline ends came to 22 bases. The CDR3 consists of 17 residues. In DNA form, the CDR3 reads TGCGCCAGCAGCCTTAATAAATTTCAGGAAATTACCTACGAGCAGTACTTC. This gives the protein CASSLNKFQEITYEQYF.

This clone was found once. The chain recombines TRBV7-2 with TRBJ2-7; no firm D call. The V gene lost 1 base and the J gene lost 7 bases, with 14 bases spanning the gap. Germline CDR1 and CDR2: SGHTA and FQGNSA. This CDR3 comprises 14 residues. CDR3 in amino acids: CASSLGQPPREQYF. DNA for the CDR3: TGTGCCAGCAGCTTAGGGCAGCCACCTAGAGAGCAGTACTTC.

V and J are TRBV19 and TRBJ1-5, with TRBD1 as a possible D gene (5 bases). CDR3 length: 17 residues. Germline CDR1 reads LNHDA; CDR2 reads SQIVND (reference sequence). The V end was cut by 7 bases, the J end by 0 bases, with 19 bases between. The CDR3 nucleotides read TGTGCCAGTACGAGTGGTAGGGGTTCGTATAGCAATCAGCCCCAGCATTTT. Translating it yields CASTSGRGSYSNQPQHF. The entire variable domain, with the rest obtained from reference TRBV19 and TRBJ1-5, is as follows: DGGITQSPKYLFRKEGQNVTLSCEQNLNHDAMYWYRQDPGQGLRLIYYSQIVNDFQKGDIAEGYSVSREKKESFPLTVTSAQKNPTAFYLCASTSGRGSYSNQPQHFGDGTRLSIL.

CDR3 sequence reads: CASSAPPGGAFF. CDR3 DNA: TGTGCCAGTAGTGCCCCCCCCGGAGGAGCTTTCTTT. The chain carries TRBV19 and TRBJ1-1; D unclear. Germline assignment: CDR1 LNHDA and CDR2 SQIVND (reference sequence). The CDR3 is 12 amino acids. Trimming shortened V by 5 bases and J by 10 bases, and 14 bases separated the two germline ends.